This T cell receptor (beta chain) was recorded in a study of monozygotic twins with inflammatory bowel disease (dated by TCRdb to between 2017 and 2020). For the study in its entirety: The complete study included 28 monozygotic twin pairs: 19 IBD-discordant Danish pairs and nine German pairs, of which four were IBD-concordant and five were IBD-discordant. Within discordant pairs, disease-associated traits were sought mainly by comparing IBD patients with their genetically identical healthy co-twins. Each individual had, on average, about 151 000 unique TCRalpha sequences and 181 000 unique TCRbeta sequences available for analysis. Results the study describes overall, beyond this receptor: Differing immunosuppressive treatments among patients may have added background noise and inter-individual variability to the repertoires. No single strong signal or clonotype linked to IBD turned up in the results, so the idea that one exists was not supported. No difference in repertoire similarity was observed between concordant and discordant twins, possibly owing to limited statistical power. The analysis was unable to tell different T cell subtypes apart. A decrease in TCRbeta repertoire diversity, as measured by inverse Simpson index, was observed in IBD patients compared with their healthy co-twins. Compared with healthy twins, IBD patients had fewer clonotypes in common with other individuals, a difference most pronounced in patients showing signs of disease activity.

A roughly 2.7 ml peripheral blood sample was drawn into PAXgene tubes per donor and stored at -80°C. Total RNA was isolated from whole blood with the PAXgene blood miRNA kit on an automated QIAcube, without T cell sorting. Deep TCRalpha and TCRbeta repertoire profiling with unique molecular barcoding was performed on peripheral blood of monozygotic twin pairs concordant or discordant for inflammatory bowel disease. Smoking habits were recorded for all twin pairs, with individuals classified as current, former or never smokers. Points on this clonotype: The antigen it binds to is not known.

The library came from 5' RACE. Each TCR library was prepared from 3,000 to 4,000 ng of total RNA. cDNA was synthesized with SMARTScribe reverse transcriptase in eight separate reactions per sample. During cDNA synthesis, unique molecular identifiers containing a 6-nucleotide sample barcode were introduced by template switching. Two nested PCRs of around 15 and 10 cycles amplified the TCRalpha and TCRbeta cDNA, and bead purification followed each PCR. Before amplification, the cDNA was both treated with uracil DNA-glycosylase and purified with the QIAquick PCR purification kit. In the second PCR, Illumina TruSeq-compatible adapters and sample-specific barcodes were added. Library quality and concentration were checked on TapeStation and Qubit, and libraries were pooled at approximately 4.7 ng each. Pooled libraries were sequenced on an Illumina HiSeq2500 single-index Rapid Run with 2 x 100 bp reads and custom sequencing primers. On the study's bioinformatics: UMI-based consensus assembly with MiGEC version 1.2.6 was used to correct PCR and sequencing errors. MiXCR version 2.1.1 handled V(D)J alignment, clonotype assembly and CDR3 extraction. To normalise gene usage, clonotype sharing and MAIT/NKT TCR abundance, the top 1000, 10 000 and 20 000 clonotypes in each sample were analysed. Diversity was computed as the inverse Simpson index with the vegan R package after downsampling to 27 000 UMIs. Statistical testing used paired Mann-Whitney U tests on the discordant twin pairs and applied Benjamini-Hochberg correction for multiple testing. The reads, reprocessed by TCRdb, yield one row per CDR3 protein sequence and no DNA. It is TCRdb's table, rather than the study itself, that gives the V and J calls and clone size. The sample's table covers about 440,000 distinct CDR3 sequences. The ten biggest clones cover 2% to 3% of the sample.

The germline V gene supplies CDR1 SGHAT and CDR2 FQNNGV. The CDR3 has 14 amino acids, counting the end cysteine and phenylalanine. The entry carries no DNA sequence. The clonotype originates from a human donor with ulcerative colitis or Crohn's disease, or a healthy co-twin of an affected twin (not recorded which). The rearrangement combines TRBV11-2 with TRBJ1-5; TCRdb designates TRBD1, a call that cannot be tested without DNA. Sequencing was performed on blood. The CDR3 in this case is CASSLDSFNQPQHF. The full variable domain, with segments outside the CDR3 supplied by the reference TRBV11-2 and TRBJ1-5 proteins, appears as EAGVAQSPRYKIIEKRQSVAFWCNPISGHATLYWYQQILGQGPKLLIQFQNNGVVDDSQLPKDRFSAERLKGVDSTLKIQPAKLEDSAVYLCASSLDSFNQPQHFGDGTRLSIL.